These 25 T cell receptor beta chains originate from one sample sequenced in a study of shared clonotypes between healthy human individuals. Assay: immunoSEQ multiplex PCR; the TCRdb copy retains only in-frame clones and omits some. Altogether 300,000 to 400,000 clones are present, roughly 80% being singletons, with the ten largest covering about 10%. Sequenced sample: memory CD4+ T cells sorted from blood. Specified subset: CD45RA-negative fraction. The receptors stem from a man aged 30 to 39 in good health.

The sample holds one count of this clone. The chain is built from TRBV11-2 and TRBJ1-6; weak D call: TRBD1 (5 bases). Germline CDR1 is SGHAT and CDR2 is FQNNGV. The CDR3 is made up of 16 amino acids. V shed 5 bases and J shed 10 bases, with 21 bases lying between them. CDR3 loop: CASSPILQGSDSPLHF. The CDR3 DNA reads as TGTGCCAGCAGCCCCATCCTCCAGGGTAGTGACTCACCCCTCCACTTT.

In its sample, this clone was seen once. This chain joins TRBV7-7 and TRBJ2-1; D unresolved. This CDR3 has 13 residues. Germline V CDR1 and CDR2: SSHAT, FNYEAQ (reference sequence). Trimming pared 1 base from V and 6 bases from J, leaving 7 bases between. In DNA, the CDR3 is TGTGCCAGCAGCTTAGGTGGATTCAATGAGCAGTTCTTC. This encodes CASSLGGFNEQFF.

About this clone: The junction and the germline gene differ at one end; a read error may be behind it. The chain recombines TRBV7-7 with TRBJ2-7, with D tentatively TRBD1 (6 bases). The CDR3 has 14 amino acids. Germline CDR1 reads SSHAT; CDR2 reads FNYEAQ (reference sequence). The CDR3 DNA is TGTGCTAGCAGCCTGGACAGAAGCTCCTACGAGCAGTACTTC. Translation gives CASSLDRSSYEQYF.

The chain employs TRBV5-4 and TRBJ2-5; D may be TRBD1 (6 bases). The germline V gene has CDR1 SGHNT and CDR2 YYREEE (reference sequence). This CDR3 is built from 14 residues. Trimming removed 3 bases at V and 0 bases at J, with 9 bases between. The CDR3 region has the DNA TGTGCCAGCAGCTCCGGACAGAACCAAGAGACCCAGTACTTC. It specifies CASSSGQNQETQYF.

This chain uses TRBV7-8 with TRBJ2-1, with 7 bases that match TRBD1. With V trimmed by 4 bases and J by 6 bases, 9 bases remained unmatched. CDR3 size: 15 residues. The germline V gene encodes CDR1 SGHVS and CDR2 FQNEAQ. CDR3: CASSSRQGGINEQFF. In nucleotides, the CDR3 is TGTGCCAGCAGCTCCCGACAGGGTGGTATCAATGAGCAGTTCTTC.

The CDR3 nucleotides read TGTGCCAGCAGGGAGTTGGGGACAGGGGCGGGAGAGCAGTACTTC. The encoded protein is CASRELGTGAGEQYF. This chain connects TRBV27 to TRBJ2-7, with 10 bases identical to TRBD1. CDR3 length equals 15 residues. V shed 6 bases, J shed 7 bases, and the junction held 12 bases outside the gene matches. Germline V gene lookup returns CDR1 MNHEY and CDR2 SMNVEV (reference sequence).

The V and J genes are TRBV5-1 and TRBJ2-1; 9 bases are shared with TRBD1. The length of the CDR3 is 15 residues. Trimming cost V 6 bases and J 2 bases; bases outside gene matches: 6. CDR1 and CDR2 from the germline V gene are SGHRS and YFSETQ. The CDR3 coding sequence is TGCGCCAGCACCGCTGGACAGGGGCCCTACAATGAGCAGTTCTTC. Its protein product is CASTAGQGPYNEQFF.

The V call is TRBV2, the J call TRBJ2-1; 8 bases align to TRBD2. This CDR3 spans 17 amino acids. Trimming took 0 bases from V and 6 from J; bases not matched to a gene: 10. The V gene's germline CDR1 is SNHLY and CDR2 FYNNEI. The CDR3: CASSEALRREALNEQFF. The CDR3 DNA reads TGTGCCAGCAGTGAAGCGCTTCGGCGGGAGGCCCTCAATGAGCAGTTCTTC.

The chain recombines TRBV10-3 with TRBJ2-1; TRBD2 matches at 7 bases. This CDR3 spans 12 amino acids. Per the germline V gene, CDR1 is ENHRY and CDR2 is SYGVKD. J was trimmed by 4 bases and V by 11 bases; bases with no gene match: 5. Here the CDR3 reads CASRDYYNEQFF. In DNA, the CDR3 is TGTGCCTCACGGGACTATTACAATGAGCAGTTCTTC.

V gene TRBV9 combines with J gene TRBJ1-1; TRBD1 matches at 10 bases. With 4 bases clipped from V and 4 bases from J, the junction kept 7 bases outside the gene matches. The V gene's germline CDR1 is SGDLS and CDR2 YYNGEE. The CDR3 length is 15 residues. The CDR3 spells CASSTQDRGFTEAFF. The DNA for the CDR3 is TGTGCCAGCAGCACCCAGGACAGGGGGTTCACTGAAGCTTTCTTT. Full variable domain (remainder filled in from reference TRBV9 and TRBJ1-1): DSGVTQTPKHLITATGQRVTLRCSPRSGDLSVYWYQQSLDQGLQFLIQYYNGEERAKGNILERFSAQQFPDLHSELNLSSLELGDSALYFCASSTQDRGFTEAFFGQGTRLTVV.

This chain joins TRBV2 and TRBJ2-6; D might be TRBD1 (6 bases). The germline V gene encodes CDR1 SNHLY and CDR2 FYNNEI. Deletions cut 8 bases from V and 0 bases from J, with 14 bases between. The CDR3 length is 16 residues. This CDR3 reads CASCQGYGSGANVLTF. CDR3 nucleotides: TGTGCCAGCTGTCAGGGGTATGGCTCTGGGGCCAACGTCCTGACTTTC. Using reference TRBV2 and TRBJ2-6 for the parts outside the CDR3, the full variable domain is EPEVTQTPSHQVTQMGQEVILRCVPISNHLYFYWYRQILGQKVEFLVSFYNNEISEKSEIFDDQFSVERPDGSNFTLKIRSTKLEDSAMYFCASCQGYGSGANVLTFGAGSRLTVL.

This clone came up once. The CDR3 DNA follows: TGTGCCAGCAGTTGGGGGGTGAAAGAGACCCAGTACTTC. Protein sequence: CASSWGVKETQYF. The chain recombines TRBV7-6 with TRBJ2-5, with D possibly TRBD2 on 6 matching bases. The CDR3 length is 13 residues. CDR1 SGHVS and CDR2 FNYEAQ come from the germline V gene. Trimming left V 6 bases short and J 3 bases short, with 11 bases between. Supplemented by reference TRBV7-6 and TRBJ2-5, the full variable domain reads GAGVSQSPRYKVTKRGQDVALRCDPISGHVSLYWYRQALGQGPEFLTYFNYEAQQDKSGLPNDRFSAERPEGSISTLTIQRTEQRDSAMYRCASSWGVKETQYFGPGTRLLVL.

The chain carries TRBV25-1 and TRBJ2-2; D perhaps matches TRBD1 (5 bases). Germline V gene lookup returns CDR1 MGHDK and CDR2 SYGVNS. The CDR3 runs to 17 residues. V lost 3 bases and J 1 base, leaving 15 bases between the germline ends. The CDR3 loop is CASSEPAGRKNTGELFF. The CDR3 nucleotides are TGTGCCAGCAGTGAGCCCGCAGGGCGAAAGAACACCGGGGAGCTGTTTTTT.

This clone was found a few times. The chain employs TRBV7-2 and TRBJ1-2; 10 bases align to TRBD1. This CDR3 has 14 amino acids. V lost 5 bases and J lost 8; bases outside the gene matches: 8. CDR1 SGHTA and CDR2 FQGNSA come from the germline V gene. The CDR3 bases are TGTGCCAGCAGCCGTATGGGGGACAGGGGAGGCTACACCTTC. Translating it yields CASSRMGDRGGYTF.

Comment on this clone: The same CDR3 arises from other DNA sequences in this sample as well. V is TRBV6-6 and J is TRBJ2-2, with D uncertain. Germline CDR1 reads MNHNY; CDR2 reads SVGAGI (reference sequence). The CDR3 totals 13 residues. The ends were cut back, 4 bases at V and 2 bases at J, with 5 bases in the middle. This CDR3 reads CASSSSNTGELFF. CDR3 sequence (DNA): TGTGCCAGCAGTTCCAGTAACACCGGGGAGCTGTTTTTT.

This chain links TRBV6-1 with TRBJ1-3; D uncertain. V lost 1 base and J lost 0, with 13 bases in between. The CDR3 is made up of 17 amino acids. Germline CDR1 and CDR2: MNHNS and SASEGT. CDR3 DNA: TGTGCCAGCAGTGAAGGAAGGGCAGGCCGCTCTGGAAACACCATATATTTT. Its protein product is CASSEGRAGRSGNTIYF.

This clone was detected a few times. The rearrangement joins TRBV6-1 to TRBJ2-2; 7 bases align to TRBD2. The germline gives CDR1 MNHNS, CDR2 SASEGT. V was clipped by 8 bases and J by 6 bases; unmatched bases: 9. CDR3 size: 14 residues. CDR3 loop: CASAWEGPPGELFF. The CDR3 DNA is TGTGCCAGCGCTTGGGAGGGGCCGCCCGGGGAGCTGTTTTTT.

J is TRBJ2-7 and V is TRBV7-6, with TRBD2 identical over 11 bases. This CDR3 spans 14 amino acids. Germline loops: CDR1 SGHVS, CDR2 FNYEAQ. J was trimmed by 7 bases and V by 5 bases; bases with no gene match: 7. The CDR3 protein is CASSVGTSGLEQYF. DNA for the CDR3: TGTGCCAGCAGCGTCGGGACTAGCGGCTTGGAGCAGTACTTC.

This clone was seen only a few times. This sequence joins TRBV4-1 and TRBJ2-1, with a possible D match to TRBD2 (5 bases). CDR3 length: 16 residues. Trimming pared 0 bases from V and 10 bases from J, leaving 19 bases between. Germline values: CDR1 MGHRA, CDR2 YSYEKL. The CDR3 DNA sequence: TGCGCCAGCAGCCAAGATCGGAGCGGCTCTAAAAGGGAGCAGTTCTTC. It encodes CASSQDRSGSKREQFF.

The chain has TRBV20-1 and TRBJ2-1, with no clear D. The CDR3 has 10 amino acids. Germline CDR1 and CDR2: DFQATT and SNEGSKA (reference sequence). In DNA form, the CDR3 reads TGCAGGGTACTCGGCAATGAGCAGTTCTTC. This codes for CRVLGNEQFF.

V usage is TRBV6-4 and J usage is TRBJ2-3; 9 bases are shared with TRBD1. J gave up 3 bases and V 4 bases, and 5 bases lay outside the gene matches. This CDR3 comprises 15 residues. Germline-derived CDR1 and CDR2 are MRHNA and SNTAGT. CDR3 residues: CASSARDRATDTQYF. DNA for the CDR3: TGTGCCAGCAGTGCCCGGGACAGGGCAACAGATACGCAGTATTTT.

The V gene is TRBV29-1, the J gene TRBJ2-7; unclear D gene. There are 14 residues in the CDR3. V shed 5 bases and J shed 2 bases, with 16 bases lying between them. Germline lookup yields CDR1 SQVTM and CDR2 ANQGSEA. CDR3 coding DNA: TGCAGCGTTTCCCACCTTCAGGATGCCTACGAGCAGTACTTC. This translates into CSVSHLQDAYEQYF.

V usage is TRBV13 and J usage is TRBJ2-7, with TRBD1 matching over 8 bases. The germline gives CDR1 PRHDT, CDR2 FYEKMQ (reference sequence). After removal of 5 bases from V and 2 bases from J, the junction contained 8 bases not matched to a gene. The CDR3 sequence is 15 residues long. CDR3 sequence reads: CASSRTGKTTYEQYF. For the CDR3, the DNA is TGTGCCAGCAGCAGGACAGGGAAGACCACCTACGAGCAGTACTTC.

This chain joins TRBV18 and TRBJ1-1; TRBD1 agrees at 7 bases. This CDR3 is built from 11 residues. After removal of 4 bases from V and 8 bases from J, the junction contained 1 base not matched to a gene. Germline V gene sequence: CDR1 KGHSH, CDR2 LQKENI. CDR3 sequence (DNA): TGTGCCAGCTCACTGGGACAGGAAGCTTTCTTT. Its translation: CASSLGQEAFF.

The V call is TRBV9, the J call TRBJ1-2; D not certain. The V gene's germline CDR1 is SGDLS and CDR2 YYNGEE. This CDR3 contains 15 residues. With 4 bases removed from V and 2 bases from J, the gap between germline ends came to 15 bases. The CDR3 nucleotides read TGTGCCAGCAGCCCCTTGGAGGTTAACAACTATGGCTACACCTTC. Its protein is CASSPLEVNNYGYTF.